The next 28 T cell receptor beta chains were all read from a single sample in a study of cytomegalovirus exposure and HLA in healthy donors. PCR used 60 Vbeta primers and 13 Jbeta primers. Some clones are missing from TCRdb's copy, which holds only in-frame ones; the method was immunoSEQ multiplex PCR. Of roughly 180,000 clones listed, 77% were seen once; the top ten hold 1.4% to 1.5%. Input material: PBMCs. All receptors derive from a young woman in good health and CMV-seropositive.

Only one count was recorded for this clone. The rearrangement uses TRBV27 and TRBJ2-1; 7 positions match TRBD2. The CDR3 contains 15 residues. J gave up 9 bases and V 7 bases, and 15 bases lay outside the gene matches. Germline assignment: CDR1 MNHEY and CDR2 SMNVEV (reference sequence). The CDR3 reads CASTPVVREFGEQFF. The CDR3 DNA sequence: TGTGCCAGCACCCCGGTGGTGCGGGAGTTTGGTGAGCAGTTCTTC.

This sequence joins TRBV5-5 and TRBJ1-1, with 7 bases aligning to TRBD1. Germline trimming cut 6 bases from V and 0 bases from J; bases unmatched to any gene: 11. The CDR3 totals 16 residues. Germline V CDR1 and CDR2: SGHKS, YYEKEE (reference sequence). CDR3 loop: CASTLWTGTLNTEAFF. The CDR3 DNA reads as TGTGCCAGCACCCTATGGACAGGAACCCTGAACACTGAAGCTTTCTTT.

The chain couples TRBV19 to TRBJ2-1, with TRBD2 as a possible D gene (5 bases). The V gene lost 5 bases and the J gene lost 0 bases, with 11 bases spanning the gap. The CDR3 is made up of 15 amino acids. CDR1 LNHDA and CDR2 SQIVND come from the germline V gene (reference sequence). Written as DNA, the CDR3 is TGTGCCAGTAGTCTTAGCGTATACTCCTACAATGAGCAGTTCTTC. It translates to CASSLSVYSYNEQFF.

The chain has TRBV27 and TRBJ2-7, with TRBD2 matching over 11 bases. The germline V gene encodes CDR1 MNHEY and CDR2 SMNVEV (reference sequence). V lost 3 bases and J lost 6; bases outside the gene matches: 7. The CDR3 has 15 amino acids. The CDR3 loop is CASSFSLAGESEQYF. The DNA for the CDR3 is TGTGCCAGCAGTTTTTCACTAGCGGGAGAGAGCGAGCAGTACTTC.

This chain joins TRBV5-4 and TRBJ1-2, with D perhaps TRBD1 (6 bases). CDR3 size: 13 residues. The V gene lost 3 bases and the J gene lost 7 bases, with 13 bases spanning the gap. Germline loops: CDR1 SGHNT, CDR2 YYREEE (reference sequence). This CDR3 is CASSSQGSAGYTF. CDR3 in DNA: TGTGCCAGCAGCTCTCAGGGGAGTGCTGGCTACACCTTC.

The chain links TRBV28 to TRBJ1-5; a weak D match, TRBD1 (6 bases). The CDR3 is made up of 17 amino acids. V lost 6 bases, J lost 1 base, and 19 bases lay in between. Germline loops: CDR1 MDHEN, CDR2 SYDVKM. CDR3 DNA: TGTGCCAGCAGCGAAAAGATACAGGGAGCCAGCAATCAGCCCCAGCATTTT. It translates to CASSEKIQGASNQPQHF.

The chain employs TRBV30 and TRBJ1-5; 10 bases map to TRBD1. CDR1 is GTSNPN, CDR2 SVGIG, per germline (reference sequence). The trim removed 4 bases at V and 6 bases at J, leaving 3 bases unmatched. The CDR3 covers 13 residues. The CDR3 bases are TGTGCCTGGAACGGACAGGGGGGTCAGCCCCAGCATTTT. Protein sequence: CAWNGQGGQPQHF.

The gene calls are TRBV10-3 and TRBJ2-5; D is perhaps TRBD1 (5 bases). This CDR3 comprises 11 residues. Trimming stripped 10 bases from V and 5 bases from J, with 11 bases between. Looked up from germline, CDR1 is ENHRY and CDR2 is SYGVKD. CDR3 protein: CATKGLETQYF. CDR3 sequence (DNA): TGTGCCACGAAGGGGCTCGAGACCCAGTACTTC.

This chain uses TRBV4-3 with TRBJ1-1; no clear D gene. With 0 bases removed from V and 3 bases from J, the gap between germline ends came to 11 bases. The CDR3 sequence is 15 residues long. Germline CDR1 LGHNA, CDR2 YSLEER. Here the CDR3 DNA reads TGCGCCAGCAGCCAAGATTCAGTGAAGTACACTGAAGCTTTCTTT. It translates to CASSQDSVKYTEAFF.

This clone was seen just once. The V call is TRBV4-3, the J call TRBJ2-7, with TRBD2 matching 12 bases. This CDR3 is 15 amino acids long. V dropped 0 bases and J dropped 4; count of bases not matched to a gene: 1. The germline gives CDR1 LGHNA, CDR2 YSLEER. The CDR3 sequence: CASSQDTSGRYEQYF. The CDR3 region has the DNA TGCGCCAGCAGCCAAGATACTAGCGGGAGGTACGAGCAGTACTTC.

The V call is TRBV12-5, the J call TRBJ2-1; TRBD2 matches 9 bases. Germline V lookup: CDR1 LGHNT, CDR2 FRNRAP. This CDR3 has 17 residues. V lost 2 bases to trimming and J lost 4 bases; unmatched junction nucleotides: 9. The CDR3 here is CASGLSGSGSLYNEQFF. In nucleotides, the CDR3 is TGTGCTAGTGGTTTGTCGGGTAGCGGGAGCTTGTACAATGAGCAGTTCTTC.

The rearrangement uses TRBV5-1 and TRBJ2-7; 11 nucleotides match TRBD2. This CDR3 has 17 residues. CDR1 is SGHRS, CDR2 YFSETQ, per germline. V was pared by 3 bases and J by 0 bases, with 8 bases of the junction left unmatched. The CDR3 nucleotides are TGCGCCAGCAGCTCCTCTAGCGGGAGGCAAAGCTCCTACGAGCAGTACTTC. Its translation is CASSSSSGRQSSYEQYF.

V usage is TRBV27 and J usage is TRBJ2-1, with TRBD2 identical over 10 bases. CDR3 length: 17 residues. With 2 bases clipped from V and 7 bases from J, the junction kept 11 bases outside the gene matches. Germline loops: CDR1 MNHEY, CDR2 SMNVEV (reference sequence). CDR3 DNA: TGTGCCAGCAGTTTAAGGGGACTAGCGTTTGGAGGGAATGAGCAGTTCTTC. It is translated as CASSLRGLAFGGNEQFF.

The chain recombines TRBV5-1 with TRBJ1-4, with 8 bases aligning to TRBD1. The germline gives CDR1 SGHRS, CDR2 YFSETQ. The ends lost 4 bases at V and 4 bases at J; junction bases unmatched: 6. The CDR3 sequence is 15 residues long. CDR3 protein: CASSPLTGDNEKLFF. As DNA, the CDR3 is TGCGCCAGCAGCCCCCTGACAGGGGATAATGAAAAACTGTTTTTT.

This clone was picked up one time. V gene TRBV6-1 combines with J gene TRBJ2-5; D is unclear. Germline CDR1 MNHNS, CDR2 SASEGT. V was shortened by 5 bases and J by 4 bases, with 5 bases between the two germline ends. The CDR3 is made up of 11 amino acids. Here the CDR3 reads CASSHGETQYF. The CDR3 nucleotides read TGTGCCAGCAGTCACGGAGAGACCCAGTACTTC.

V usage is TRBV5-1 and J usage is TRBJ2-3; TRBD2 aligns across 8 bases. Trimming took 4 bases from V and 0 from J; bases not matched to a gene: 7. The CDR3 runs to 16 residues. CDR1 and CDR2 (germline): SGHRS, YFSETQ. The CDR3 is CASSPYSGASTDTQYF. In DNA, the CDR3 is TGCGCCAGCAGCCCGTATAGCGGGGCTAGCACAGATACGCAGTATTTT. The variable domain in full, completed from reference TRBV5-1 and TRBJ2-3, reads KAGVTQTPRYLIKTRGQQVTLSCSPISGHRSVSWYQQTPGQGLQFLFEYFSETQRNKGNFPGRFSGRQFSNSRSEMNVSTLELGDSALYLCASSPYSGASTDTQYFGPGTRLTVL.

V usage is TRBV4-3 and J usage is TRBJ2-7; D might be TRBD2 (7 bases). This CDR3 contains 14 residues. Trimming left V 1 base short and J 4 bases short, with 11 bases between. CDR1 and CDR2 from the germline V gene are LGHNA and YSLEER. CDR3 amino acids: CASSQGRGPYEQYF. In DNA form, the CDR3 reads TGCGCCAGCAGCCAAGGGCGGGGGCCTTACGAGCAGTACTTC.

The chain has TRBV28 and TRBJ2-3; 9 bases fit TRBD2. The germline gives CDR1 MDHEN, CDR2 SYDVKM. CDR3 size: 14 residues. V shed 6 bases and J 3 bases; nucleotides not matched to a gene: 4. In nucleotides, the CDR3 is TGTGCCAGCAGCCTTAGCGGGAGAACAGATACGCAGTATTTT. Its protein is CASSLSGRTDTQYF.

The rearrangement uses TRBV19 and TRBJ1-5, with no clear D. The germline gives CDR1 LNHDA, CDR2 SQIVND (reference sequence). The CDR3 contains 13 residues. V shed 3 bases and J shed 6 bases, with 9 bases lying between them. Written as DNA, the CDR3 is TGTGCCAGTAGTATCGGGGAAGCTCAGCCCCAGCATTTT. Translated: CASSIGEAQPQHF.

CDR3 region: CASRRQGHGYTF. Here the CDR3 DNA reads TGTGCCAGTAGACGGCAGGGCCATGGCTACACCTTC. The chain recombines TRBV19 with TRBJ1-2; perhaps TRBD1 as D (5 bases). The germline V gene encodes CDR1 LNHDA and CDR2 SQIVND (reference sequence). The V and J ends lost 6 bases and 6 bases respectively, with 11 bases between them. The length of the CDR3 is 12 residues.

V usage is TRBV5-1 and J usage is TRBJ2-2; 10 positions match TRBD2. The CDR3 runs to 15 residues. The V gene end was trimmed by 3 bases and the J gene end by 6 bases; junction bases not matched to a gene: 5. Germline V gives CDR1 SGHRS, CDR2 YFSETQ. As DNA, the CDR3 is TGCGCCAGCAGCTCGGTAGCGGGAGGCCCCGGGGAGCTGTTTTTT. Encoded protein: CASSSVAGGPGELFF.

The V and J genes are TRBV9 and TRBJ2-5; tentative D call: TRBD2 (6 bases). V was cut by 0 bases and J by 4 bases, with 16 bases left in between. The germline CDR1 and CDR2 sequences are SGDLS and YYNGEE. The CDR3 loop spans 16 amino acids. CDR3 residues: CASSVGGDGGIETQYF. The CDR3 nucleotides read TGTGCCAGCAGCGTAGGCGGGGACGGCGGTATAGAGACCCAGTACTTC.

The chain carries TRBV5-4 and TRBJ1-1, with a possible D match to TRBD1 (5 bases). CDR3 size: 14 residues. Germline assignment: CDR1 SGHNT and CDR2 YYREEE (reference sequence). The ends were cut back, 3 bases at V and 1 base at J, with 10 bases in the middle. The CDR3 is CASSSDDRNTEAFF. CDR3 coding DNA: TGTGCCAGCAGCTCGGACGACAGGAACACTGAAGCTTTCTTT.

J is TRBJ2-1 and V is TRBV5-4; the D gene is possibly TRBD2 (5 bases). V lost 3 bases to trimming and J lost 5 bases, with 18 bases between them. CDR1 is SGHNT and CDR2 is YYREEE in the germline V gene (reference sequence). The CDR3 covers 16 residues. CDR3 sequence (DNA): TGTGCCAGCAGCTCTAATAATCGCGTAGCGAACAATGAGCAGTTCTTC. Amino acids: CASSSNNRVANNEQFF.

This clone was seen just once. The chain couples TRBV19 to TRBJ2-1; D remains unclear. CDR3 length: 16 residues. Per germline, CDR1 LNHDA and CDR2 SQIVND (reference sequence). V gave up 7 bases and J gave up 3 bases, with 19 bases separating them. CDR3 loop: CASTQEFISLYNEQFF. The CDR3 coding sequence is TGTGCCAGTACCCAAGAGTTCATTTCCCTCTACAATGAGCAGTTCTTC.

This clone came up a few times. J is TRBJ1-5 and V is TRBV27; no definite D call. Germline lookup yields CDR1 MNHEY and CDR2 SMNVEV (reference sequence). V dropped 3 bases and J dropped 4 bases, with 4 bases sitting between them. CDR3 length equals 12 residues. The CDR3, as DNA: TGTGCCAGCAGTTTCCTAAATCAGCCCCAGCATTTT. Protein product: CASSFLNQPQHF.

The V and J genes are TRBV27 and TRBJ2-3, with D perhaps matching TRBD1 (5 bases). Germline V CDR1 and CDR2: MNHEY, SMNVEV (reference sequence). The CDR3 extends over 16 amino acids. Trimming pared 5 bases from V and 1 base from J, leaving 16 bases between. Written as DNA, the CDR3 is TGTGCCAGCAGTGTACAGGTGCTGGGGCGCACAGATACGCAGTATTTT. Translating gives CASSVQVLGRTDTQYF.

The chain employs TRBV7-2 and TRBJ2-1; perhaps TRBD1 as D (6 bases). The V gene lost 4 bases and the J gene lost 7 bases, with 8 bases spanning the gap. Germline V gives CDR1 SGHTA, CDR2 FQGNSA. The CDR3 runs to 12 residues. CDR3 nucleotides: TGTGCCAGCAGCTCAGGGGTTAATGAGCAGTTCTTC. Its translation: CASSSGVNEQFF.